One T cell receptor beta chain is described in this entry. This receptor's antigen is unknown. No per-base quality is available; no much larger clone lies one base away. This record belongs to a study of CD8 T cells in ankylosing spondylitis (dated by TCRdb to 2015 to 2018). About the study as a whole: To find TCR variants linked to disease, the study profiled T cell receptor beta repertoires in ankylosing spondylitis patients and healthy donors. In total, the full study cohort was made up of approximately 99 healthy donors and approximately 24 ankylosing spondylitis patients. Peripheral blood was sampled, and synovial fluid was also collected from ankylosing spondylitis patients. Beyond this particular receptor, the publication reports: A TCR beta motif made up of several highly homologous amino acid variants appeared to be characteristic of blood from ankylosing spondylitis patients. A CD8+ phenotype was shown by the disease-linked clones, which were found at relatively low frequencies in peripheral blood. According to the report, matched synovial fluid samples from ankylosing spondylitis patients were significantly enriched for the disease-linked clones. Some TCR beta motif variants had previously been reported in synovial fluid and blood of reactive arthritis patients, which suggested common disease-initiation mechanisms.

Sequencing was performed on an Illumina HiSeq 2500. Quantitative 5'-RACE with molecular barcodes was used to prepare TCR beta libraries. Per the authors' processing: To identify disease-linked TCR variants, a new computational method was used, one built on a probabilistic model of VDJ rearrangement. The public sequencing data were trimmed at Q25 with fastp and processed into clonotypes with MiXCR by TCRdb, which kept only in-frame beta chains. Entries that share a CDR3 protein sequence are merged under the most common genes and DNA. These V and J calls are TCRdb output, not the study's own analysis. Counted in this sample were some 200,000 distinct CDR3 sequences; around 13% of them appeared once. Jointly, the top ten make up approximately 16% of the sample. The sequenced sample consisted of blood, either unsorted or a sorted T cell fraction (not recorded which). The receptor was derived from a male donor with ankylosing spondylitis or in good health (not recorded which).

The nucleotide sequence reads TGCAGTGCTAGAGATCCCTTCTCCACCCAGTACTTC. It translates to CSARDPFSTQYF. The chain is made from TRBV20-1 and TRBJ2-5; there is no confident call for the D gene. The germline V gene (reference sequence) gives CDR1 as DFQATT and CDR2 as SNEGSKA. The V and J ends are trimmed by 0 bases and 8 bases, leaving 10 bases between them. The CDR3, from cysteine to phenylalanine, totals 12 residues. The only DNA kept is the CDR3, 36 bases in frame from the first base.